Sequencing of this TCR beta chain was carried out in a study of blood T cell repertoires in COVID-19. Study details: Sites in the United States, Italy and Spain provided acute and convalescent COVID-19 samples. Sample material is recorded as cDNA or gDNA derived from T cells, B-cell-depleted T cells, or PBMCs.

Original methodology: Estimation of nucleated cell counts was performed using reference gene primer amplification. Clones were read by immunoSEQ multiplex PCR, and TCRdb kept only the in-frame ones, dropping some. V and J calls and clone size are given by that table; D and trimming were obtained from the DNA. The data contain 210,000 or so clones, around 85% of them singletons. The CDR3 has 15 amino acids. Trimming removed 0 bases at V and 2 bases at J, with 9 bases between. Germline V gene lookup returns CDR1 SGHVS and CDR2 FNYEAQ. This rearrangement joins TRBV7-6 to TRBJ2-3; the D is unclear. Source material: peripheral blood. This receptor was identified in a man between 50 and 59 years old who had recovered from COVID-19. CDR3 DNA: TGTGCCAGCAGCTTAGCGGTCTACCCCACAGATACGCAGTATTTT. This translates into CASSLAVYPTDTQYF.